The 4 T cell receptor beta chains listed next were all sequenced from one sample in a study of blood T cell repertoires in COVID-19. This table comes from immunoSEQ multiplex PCR, and its TCRdb copy is limited to in-frame clones, with some not included. The sample yields around 80,000 clones, under 85% seen once. Sequencing was carried out using peripheral blood. The receptors originated from a human donor in a cohort sampled during active COVID-19.

In this sample, this clone turned up once. The J gene is TRBJ2-2, the V gene TRBV28, with D uncertain. CDR1 is MDHEN and CDR2 is SYDVKM in the germline V gene. The CDR3 extends over 15 amino acids. Trimming removed 6 bases from V and 3 bases from J, with 14 bases in between. The CDR3 spells CASRSLGAYTGELFF. DNA of the CDR3: TGTGCCAGCAGATCATTGGGCGCCTACACCGGGGAGCTGTTTTTT.

This rearrangement joins TRBV21-1 to TRBJ2-3; the tabulated D call, TRBD1, remains unverified against the DNA. TRBV21-1 is a recognized pseudogene. This CDR3 comprises 14 residues. The chain's CDR3 is CAMFSGTGWNTQYF. The DNA for the CDR3 is TGTGCCATGTTCTCCGGGACAGGGTGGAATACGCAGTATTTT.

The J gene is TRBJ2-7, the V gene TRBV5-1, with TRBD2 identical over 9 bases. There are 15 residues in the CDR3. The ends lost 2 bases at V and 1 base at J; junction bases unmatched: 4. Germline V lookup: CDR1 SGHRS, CDR2 YFSETQ. This CDR3 reads CASSLLAGGSYEQYF. The CDR3 DNA follows: TGCGCCAGCAGCTTATTGGCGGGGGGGTCCTACGAGCAGTACTTC.

The gene calls are TRBV9 and TRBJ2-3, with a weak D call TRBD2 (6 bases). This CDR3 has 16 amino acids. Germline lookup yields CDR1 SGDLS and CDR2 YYNGEE. The ends were cut back, 0 bases at V and 2 bases at J, with 13 bases in the middle. CDR3 sequence (DNA): TGTGCCAGCAGCGTAGGAGGTTGGACTATCACAGATACGCAGTATTTT. Residues: CASSVGGWTITDTQYF.